The clone carrying this T cell receptor (beta chain) was seen a few times. The target antigen is unknown. The junction shows a germline mismatch at one end, possibly a read error. The PCR employed 60 Vbeta primers together with 13 Jbeta primers. Produced via immunoSEQ multiplex PCR; TCRdb's table is partial and in-frame only. The sample includes about 150,000 clones, around 79% of them seen just once. The CDR3 extends over 16 amino acids. CDR1 SEHNR and CDR2 FQNEAQ come from the germline V gene (reference sequence). This sample stems from a study of cytomegalovirus exposure and HLA in healthy donors. Whole-study findings and limits: The availability of immune exposure information extended only to CMV serostatus.

This TCR came from a male donor in good health and CMV-seronegative. The sequencing input was PBMCs. This sequence joins TRBV7-9 and TRBJ2-4, with TRBD2 matching over 10 bases. The CDR3 nucleotides are TGTTCCAGCAGTCTAGCGGGAGAGCTAGCCAAAAACATTCAGTACTTC. Protein product: CSSSLAGELAKNIQYF.